This T cell receptor beta chain appears in the sequencing data of a study of shared clonotypes between healthy human individuals (dated by TCRdb to about 2020). As for the study more broadly: The cohort comprised two women and a few men aged 18 to 49 years. Blood TCR repertoires of about five healthy adults were deeply sequenced to estimate repertoire size and the extent of clonotype sharing between individuals. To increase sequencing depth and limit assay-specific biases, TCR repertoire library preparation and sequencing were carried out by different laboratories using diverse techniques. Leukapheresis yielded between about 0.9 and 9.5 billion PBMCs per donor. For each donor, CD4 naive and CD4 memory were each given three plates, CD8 naive was given two plates, and CD8 memory was given one plate.

The donors were healthy, HIV-negative adults with no recently reported acute infections or vaccinations. All donors were Caucasian adults living in Nashville, Tennessee, USA. The CD8 memory samples were a combination of magnetically selected CD45RO+ cells and CCR7-negative CD45RA+ effector memory (TemRA) cells. Blood was collected by leukapheresis, and PBMCs were isolated by Ficoll-Histopaque density gradient centrifugation and then cryopreserved in liquid nitrogen vapor phase. Analytical flow cytometry was used to check the purity and quantity of each magnetically sorted T cell population. Each sorted fraction had its genomic DNA isolated and then quantified by UV absorbance on a Nanodrop 2000c. TCR CDR3 regions were amplified from genomic DNA by multiplex PCR using the deep immunoSEQ assay. For each cell subset, the extracted genomic DNA was distributed evenly across all wells of several immunoSEQ 96-well plates, and each plate served as one replicate. Each replicate PCR for sorted subsets received approximately 200 ng genomic DNA, equal to about 30,000 T cell genomes. The purified libraries were quantified using a Qubit 3.0 fluorometer, sized with a Bioanalyzer 2100, and then quantified again using the KAPA Library Quantification kit. Every immunoSEQ 96-well plate was sequenced on a separate single-read 150-cycle Illumina NextSeq 550 flow cell. On the authors' methods: Because the immunoSEQ output held only junctional sequences and lacked quality scores, the filtering could not match the filtering applied to full-length reads. Sequences were annotated with PyIR, a Python wrapper for IgBLAST v1.9, and V/J genes and CDR3 were assigned using IMGT germline references. Any read was removed if the V/J assignment was weak (E-value above 1e-6), the CDR3 was missing, or the read contained stop codons, out-of-frame junctions, or ambiguous translated residues. V3J clonotypes were defined as sequences sharing an identical inferred V gene, J gene, and CDR3 amino acid sequence. Percentage overlap between repertoires was calculated by dividing the number of shared unique clonotypes by the size of the smaller repertoire. RTK rarefaction, the Chao1 estimator, and Recon v2.1 estimates of unobserved clonotypes were used to assess repertoire richness. OLGA was used to compute generation probabilities for all TCRbeta clonotypes that the gDNA method yielded from a handful of donors. Here the immuneACCESS table is served through TCRdb, limited to in-frame sequences with V and J called. Missing clones are a known gap in these copies; in checked studies unresolved V genes cover under half, and the rest lacks a known reason. The V and J calls and clone size are taken from that table; D and trimming were inferred from the DNA. For this sample there are some 700,000 clones; 90% appear just once. 34% of the sample is taken by the ten largest.

Results the study describes overall, beyond this receptor: Only blood was sampled, and tissue TCR repertoires likely differ from those in blood. Pairwise subsampling indicated that sequencing depth was expected to affect the degree of clonotype sharing among donors. Even with the large sequencing depth, rarefaction of the sorted-subset datasets indicated that sequencing was incomplete. When a few donors were compared, the shared fraction of clonotypes was about 5.4% for naive CD4, 3.5% to 4% for naive CD8, roughly 2.5% for memory CD4, and 0.3% to 0.5% for memory CD8. The genetic and exposure-history diversity represented was limited by the small number of donors. Higher generation probabilities were observed for clonotypes shared by all four sorted-subset donors than for non-shared clonotypes. Larger estimated clonotype richness was generally found for naive subsets than for memory subsets.

With regard to this clone: What this receptor recognizes is not known. No quality values exist for individual bases; no much larger clone is one base distant.

Looking up the germline V gene (reference sequence) yields CDR1 SGHNT and CDR2 YYREEE. Trimming takes 4 bases from V and 10 bases from J, and the germline ends sit 14 bases apart. The CDR3 runs 12 residues from the cysteine to the phenylalanine. Of the read, only the CDR3 DNA is kept; its 36 bases are in frame from base 1. The sequence derives from a young man in good health. Some clones in this sample may be carry-over from other donors' samples. Material: memory CD8+ T cells from PBMCs. Read against the paper, the sample's cell subset or site label means: CD45RO+ cells pooled with CCR7-negative TemRA cells. The rearranged chain carries TRBV5-4 and TRBJ2-5, and TRBD2 may be the D gene, going by 5 matching bases. The CDR3 protein sequence reads: CASSPGSGDQYF. Here is the DNA: TGTGCCAGCAGCCCGGGGAGTGGGGACCAGTACTTC.